Shown below are 13 T cell receptor beta chains from a single sample sequenced in a study of blood T cell repertoires in COVID-19. This table comes from immunoSEQ multiplex PCR, and its TCRdb copy is limited to in-frame clones, with some not included. The data hold 80,000 to 100,000 clones, with about nine tenths observed a single time. Specimen: peripheral blood. The receptor set was obtained from a woman aged 50 to 60 with active or convalescent COVID-19.

This chain connects TRBV7-2 to TRBJ1-1; D gene ambiguous. The CDR3 is 12 residues long. The germline CDR1 and CDR2 sequences are SGHTA and FQGNSA. Deletions cut 1 base from V and 8 bases from J, with 8 bases between. In DNA, the CDR3 is TGTGCCAGCAGCTTAGTAGTAGAGGAAGCTTTCTTT. Residues: CASSLVVEEAFF.

Comments on this clone: Relative to the germline gene, one junction end is altered; a read error may explain this. The CDR3 loop reads CASNGGDRANSPLHF. The CDR3 DNA is TGTGCGAGTAATGGGGGGGACAGGGCGAATTCACCCCTCCACTTT. V is TRBV19 and J is TRBJ1-6, with 9 bases that match TRBD1. Germline V lookup: CDR1 LNHDA, CDR2 SQIVND (reference sequence). The CDR3 runs 15 residues.

V and J are TRBV19 and TRBJ2-1; 12 bases are a match to TRBD2. V lost 5 bases, J lost 6 bases, and 8 bases stayed unmatched. This CDR3 is 16 amino acids long. Germline CDR1 reads LNHDA; CDR2 reads SQIVND (reference sequence). The CDR3 loop is CASSLTSGGLGNEQFF. CDR3 nucleotides: TGTGCCAGTAGTCTAACTAGCGGGGGGTTGGGCAATGAGCAGTTCTTC.

This chain uses TRBV12-3 or TRBV12-4 with TRBJ1-1; tentative D call: TRBD1 (6 bases). The CDR3 runs to 13 residues. The V and J ends lost 5 bases and 5 bases respectively, with 12 bases between them. DNA of the CDR3: TGTGCCAGCAGTCATACAGGGAAGACTGAAGCTTTCTTT. As protein: CASSHTGKTEAFF.

This chain connects TRBV11-2 to TRBJ2-2, with TRBD2 matching 8 bases. CDR1 and CDR2 from the germline V gene are SGHAT and FQNNGV. The CDR3 sequence is 15 residues long. V was pared by 2 bases and J by 7 bases, with 6 bases of the junction left unmatched. For the CDR3, the DNA is TGTGCCAGCAGCTTATACGGGGGGGCCTACGGGGAGCTGTTTTTT. This gives the protein CASSLYGGAYGELFF.

The chain employs TRBV10-1 and TRBJ2-3, with TRBD2 matching over 8 bases. Germline V gives CDR1 WNHNN, CDR2 SYGVQD (reference sequence). Losses at the gene ends were 2 bases for V and 1 base for J; bases not matched to a gene: 5. The CDR3 has 16 residues. The CDR3 sequence: CASSERPAGGTDTQYF. CDR3 nucleotides: TGCGCCAGCAGTGAGCGGCCAGCGGGGGGCACAGATACGCAGTATTTT.

The chain carries TRBV4-3 and TRBJ2-7; 8 bases align to TRBD2. The CDR3 loop spans 14 amino acids. V lost 0 bases to trimming and J lost 4 bases; unmatched junction nucleotides: 2. Germline CDR1 LGHNA, CDR2 YSLEER. The CDR3 loop reads CASSQESGGYEQYF. CDR3 coding DNA: TGCGCCAGCAGCCAAGAAAGCGGGGGTTACGAGCAGTACTTC.

The chain is built from TRBV27 and TRBJ2-5, with a tentative D call TRBD2 (5 bases). In germline, CDR1 is MNHEY, CDR2 SMNVEV (reference sequence). Trimming pared 3 bases from V and 1 base from J, leaving 12 bases between. The CDR3 contains 15 residues. The CDR3 DNA is TGTGCCAGCAGTTTGACGCTTGAGGGCCAAGAGACCCAGTACTTC. This encodes CASSLTLEGQETQYF.

This clone was counted only a few times. The V call is TRBV7-8, the J call TRBJ2-2, with TRBD2 as a possible D gene (5 bases). The CDR3 has 18 residues. Germline values: CDR1 SGHVS, CDR2 FQNEAQ. The V end was cut by 10 bases, the J end by 3 bases, with 27 bases between. The CDR3 sequence is CATAPPRGNIPYTGELFF. The CDR3 nucleotides are TGTGCCACCGCACCACCACGAGGGAATATCCCTTACACCGGGGAGCTGTTTTTT.

The chain uses TRBV18 and TRBJ1-2; 7 bases line up with TRBD1. CDR3 length: 16 amino acids. Germline V CDR1 and CDR2: KGHSH, LQKENI. V was pared by 3 bases and J by 1 base, with 8 bases of the junction left unmatched. The CDR3 DNA is TGTGCCAGCTCACCCGTCTCGGGACAGAATAACTATGGCTACACCTTC. It translates to CASSPVSGQNNYGYTF.

This chain uses TRBV19 with TRBJ1-6; 10 bases fit TRBD1. The CDR3 spans 15 residues. V shed 1 base, J shed 8 bases, and the junction held 2 bases outside the gene matches. In germline, CDR1 is LNHDA, CDR2 SQIVND (reference sequence). The CDR3 sequence: CASSIGQGADSPLHF. The CDR3 DNA follows: TGTGCCAGTAGTATAGGACAGGGGGCTGATTCACCCCTCCACTTT. Combining the CDR3 with reference TRBV19 and TRBJ1-6 gives the whole variable domain DGGITQSPKYLFRKEGQNVTLSCEQNLNHDAMYWYRQDPGQGLRLIYYSQIVNDFQKGDIAEGYSVSREKKESFPLTVTSAQKNPTAFYLCASSIGQGADSPLHFGNGTRLTVT.

This chain's CDR3 is CASSDTGQGAYGYTF. Here the CDR3 DNA reads TGTGCCAGCAGCGACACCGGACAGGGAGCCTATGGCTACACCTTC. The chain couples TRBV5-6 to TRBJ1-2; 8 bases agree with TRBD1. Per germline, CDR1 SGHDT and CDR2 YYEEEE. This CDR3 contains 15 residues. V lost 4 bases, J lost 4 bases, and 9 bases stayed unmatched. Together with reference TRBV5-6 and TRBJ1-2, the CDR3 gives the full variable domain: DAGVTQSPTHLIKTRGQQVTLRCSPKSGHDTVSWYQQALGQGPQFIFQYYEEEERQRGNFPDRFSGHQFPNYSSELNVNALLLGDSALYLCASSDTGQGAYGYTFGSGTRLTVV.

The rearrangement uses TRBV25-1 and TRBJ1-2, with D tentatively TRBD1 (6 bases). Germline V gene data show CDR1 as MGHDK and CDR2 as SYGVNS. Trimming removed 0 bases at V and 8 bases at J, with 16 bases between. The CDR3 consists of 15 residues. CDR3 sequence reads: CASSEYGGAGEGYTF. The CDR3 DNA sequence: TGTGCCAGCAGTGAATACGGGGGGGCTGGGGAAGGCTACACCTTC.